These 8 T cell receptor beta chains share one sample of origin, sequenced in a study of memory CD4+ T cells and cytomegalovirus serostatus. Data came from immunoSEQ multiplex PCR; TCRdb stores just in-frame clones and leaves some out. Here the sample spans roughly 50,000 clones, 82% being singletons. The sort gate was single viable CD3+CD4+CD8-CD45RO+ cells for memory CD4+ T cells. Sample: memory CD4+ T cells from blood. The source is an adult in good health and CMV-seronegative. Some clones in this sample may be carry-over from other donors' samples.

The chain joins TRBV18 to TRBJ2-1; TRBD2 matches at 9 bases. After removal of 1 base from V and 5 bases from J, the junction contained 3 bases not matched to a gene. Germline assignment: CDR1 KGHSH and CDR2 LQKENI. This CDR3 is built from 15 residues. Here the CDR3 DNA reads TGTGCCAGCTCACCACTAAGCGGGAGGAACAATGAGCAGTTCTTC. Amino acids: CASSPLSGRNNEQFF.

The chain uses TRBV10-3 and TRBJ2-7; tentative D call: TRBD1 (5 bases). Germline loops: CDR1 ENHRY, CDR2 SYGVKD. The V end was cut by 7 bases, the J end by 0 bases, with 10 bases between. The CDR3 is made up of 13 amino acids. The DNA of the CDR3 is TGTGCCATCACCCCTGGGGCCTCCTACGAGCAGTACTTC. Translating it yields CAITPGASYEQYF.

The V and J genes are TRBV19 and TRBJ2-3; 9 positions agree with TRBD2. This CDR3 comprises 19 residues. Germline-derived CDR1 and CDR2 are LNHDA and SQIVND (reference sequence). Trimming removed 0 bases from V and 1 base from J; junction bases left unmatched: 11. For the CDR3, the DNA is TGTGCCAGTAGTATAGATCTCCCCTGGACTAGCGTGGGCACAGATACGCAGTATTTT. This encodes CASSIDLPWTSVGTDTQYF.

This clone has just a few counts. This sequence joins TRBV28 and TRBJ1-3; weak D call: TRBD1 (6 bases). V lost 7 bases and J lost 0, with 10 bases in between. In germline, CDR1 is MDHEN, CDR2 SYDVKM. This CDR3 spans 14 amino acids. The DNA for the CDR3 is TGTGCCAGCACCCCGGACAGCTCTGGAAACACCATATATTTT. This translates into CASTPDSSGNTIYF.

This clone has just one count. V and J are TRBV7-9 and TRBJ2-6, with 7 bases aligning to TRBD1. V lost 5 bases and J lost 4; bases outside the gene matches: 5. Germline values: CDR1 SEHNR, CDR2 FQNEAQ (reference sequence). CDR3 length: 15 residues. CDR3 DNA sequence: TGTGCCAGCAGCACCCGACAGGGAGGGGCCAACGTCCTGACTTTC. Translation gives CASSTRQGGANVLTF.

CDR3 bases: TGTGCCAGCAGTGTGGGGCCGAGAGGAAACACCATATATTTT. Its translation: CASSVGPRGNTIYF. The chain combines TRBV2 with TRBJ1-3, with a weak D call TRBD1 (5 bases). Germline lookup yields CDR1 SNHLY and CDR2 FYNNEI. The V end was cut by 4 bases, the J end by 4 bases, with 11 bases between. CDR3 length: 14 amino acids.

The V gene is TRBV7-9, the J gene TRBJ1-3; perhaps TRBD1 as D (5 bases). The CDR3 is made up of 14 amino acids. Deletions cut 5 bases from V and 4 bases from J, with 12 bases between. Germline loops: CDR1 SEHNR, CDR2 FQNEAQ (reference sequence). The CDR3 loop reads CASSLRGAGNTIYF. The DNA for the CDR3 is TGTGCCAGCAGCCTGAGAGGGGCCGGAAACACCATATATTTT.

This clone showed up just once. This chain joins TRBV28 and TRBJ1-1; perhaps TRBD1 as D (5 bases). Germline-derived CDR1 and CDR2 are MDHEN and SYDVKM. This CDR3 region has 15 residues. Between the trimmed V and J ends, which lost 5 bases and 8 bases, there was a span of 21 bases. CDR3 in amino acids: CASSIGGGLRTEAFF. CDR3 nucleotide sequence: TGTGCCAGCAGTATTGGGGGGGGGTTGAGAACAGAAGCTTTCTTT.